The 27 T cell receptor beta chains presented below share a single source sample, sequenced in a study of HIV-infected patients and healthy controls. Alpha and beta constant-region primers primed reverse transcription of around 500 ng RNA. Alpha and beta chain libraries were made separately by chain-specific third strand synthesis with multiplexing indices. MiXCR was run by TCRdb on the 5' RACE reads, yielding one entry per CDR3 protein. The table records roughly 7,500 distinct CDR3 sequences, about 7.3% of them present only once. No cell fractionation was done, so the repertoire covers all unsorted peripheral blood T cells. The sequences come from blood, collected before antiretroviral therapy. These receptor sequences come from an adult with HIV infection.

This clonotype qualifies as medium-sized. The V and J genes are TRBV6-1 and TRBJ2-7; D not resolved. The CDR3 has 16 residues. The germline V gene has CDR1 MNHNS and CDR2 SASEGT. Deletions cut 2 bases from V and 0 bases from J, with 14 bases between. DNA for the CDR3: TGTGCCAGCAGTGAAATTGCCTACCCGAGCTCCTACGAGCAGTACTTC. This translates into CASSEIAYPSSYEQYF.

There are many counts of this clonotype. V gene TRBV11-2 combines with J gene TRBJ2-3, with D possibly matching TRBD1 (7 bases). The CDR3 has 15 residues. V was shortened by 6 bases and J by 4 bases, with 17 bases between the two germline ends. CDR1 SGHAT and CDR2 FQNNGV come from the germline V gene. The CDR3 spells CASSPTDREADTQYF. CDR3 in DNA: TGTGCCAGCAGTCCTACAGACAGGGAGGCAGATACGCAGTATTTT.

Sample share makes this clonotype medium-sized. The rearrangement links TRBV12-3 or TRBV12-4 to TRBJ2-1; 8 bases match TRBD1. Germline trimming cut 1 base from V and 12 bases from J; bases unmatched to any gene: 11. The length of the CDR3 is 15 residues. The CDR3 DNA follows: TGTGCCAGCAGTTTAGGAGGACAGGGTAGACTGTCGCAGTTCTTC. Its translation is CASSLGGQGRLSQFF.

The rearrangement uses TRBV28 and TRBJ1-2; D possibly corresponds to TRBD1 (6 bases). This CDR3 is built from 13 residues. Trimming stripped 5 bases from V and 8 bases from J, with 15 bases between. Germline CDR1 reads MDHEN; CDR2 reads SYDVKM. CDR3 in DNA: TGTGCCAGCAGTACGGGGGCAGTTGAAGGCTACACCTTC. Protein: CASSTGAVEGYTF.

This clonotype was counted many times. J is TRBJ1-2 and V is TRBV28; D ambiguous. This CDR3 spans 11 amino acids. The germline V and J ends were trimmed by 7 bases and 6 bases, with 9 bases remaining between them. In germline, CDR1 is MDHEN, CDR2 SYDVKM. The CDR3 spells CASTLTNGYTF. The CDR3 coding sequence is TGTGCCAGCACGCTGACAAATGGCTACACCTTC.

In its sample, this clonotype was seen many times. V is TRBV4-1 and J is TRBJ2-5; TRBD2 matches 7 bases. CDR1 is MGHRA and CDR2 is YSYEKL in the germline V gene. CDR3 length: 18 residues. The V and J ends lost 1 base and 5 bases, in that order; junction bases with no gene match: 16. The CDR3 loop is CASSQVDRLAAAGETQYF. In DNA form, the CDR3 reads TGCGCCAGCAGCCAAGTCGACCGGCTAGCGGCCGCGGGGGAGACCCAGTACTTC.

This clonotype was recorded many times. This chain connects TRBV5-1 to TRBJ2-5, with D perhaps TRBD1 (6 bases). CDR1 and CDR2 from the germline V gene are SGHRS and YFSETQ. V was cut by 0 bases and J by 4 bases, with 13 bases left in between. This CDR3 has 15 residues. CDR3 sequence (DNA): TGCGCCAGCAGCTTGGCCGGCAGAGGGGGAGAGACCCAGTACTTC. Translation: CASSLAGRGGETQYF.

In this sample, this clonotype turned up many times. V is TRBV6-5 and J is TRBJ1-1; D gene unclear. The CDR3 is made up of 15 amino acids. In germline, CDR1 is MNHEY, CDR2 SVGAGI. V shed 5 bases and J shed 1 base, with 14 bases lying between them. This CDR3 reads CASSRNFRSNTEAFF. DNA for the CDR3: TGTGCCAGCAGTCGCAACTTCCGATCGAACACTGAAGCTTTCTTT.

The V and J genes are TRBV30 and TRBJ2-2; 7 nucleotides agree with TRBD1. Germline V gene sequence: CDR1 GTSNPN, CDR2 SVGIG (reference sequence). This CDR3 region has 13 residues. V lost 5 bases, J lost 4 bases, and 4 bases stayed unmatched. CDR3 protein: CAWLTGITGELFF. The CDR3 coding sequence is TGTGCCTGGTTGACAGGGATCACCGGGGAGCTGTTTTTT. The complete variable domain, with remaining parts taken from reference TRBV30 and TRBJ2-2, reads SQTIHQWPATLVQPVGSPLSLECTVEGTSNPNLYWYRQAAGRGLQLLFYSVGIGQISSEVPQNLSASRPQDRQFILSSKKLLLSDSGFYLCAWLTGITGELFFGEGSRLTVL.

This clonotype is classed as medium-sized. The DNA for the CDR3 is TGTGCCAGCAGCTCTCGGCAGACAAGTTACAATGAGCAGTTCTTC. It encodes CASSSRQTSYNEQFF. The gene calls are TRBV11-3 and TRBJ2-1; no definite D call. V lost 4 bases and J 4 bases, leaving 14 bases between the germline ends. CDR1 and CDR2 from the germline V gene are SGHNT and YENEEA. The CDR3 covers 15 residues.

V gene TRBV7-9 combines with J gene TRBJ1-2, with D possibly being TRBD1 (6 bases). Trimming removed 2 bases at V and 4 bases at J, with 23 bases between. This CDR3 region has 18 residues. Germline CDR1 reads SEHNR; CDR2 reads FQNEAQ (reference sequence). The CDR3 sequence is CASSLKAPGEGLFYGYTF. CDR3 nucleotide sequence: TGTGCCAGCAGCTTAAAGGCGCCAGGGGAGGGCCTCTTCTATGGCTACACCTTC. The variable domain in full, completed from reference TRBV7-9 and TRBJ1-2, reads DTGVSQNPRHKITKRGQNVTFRCDPISEHNRLYWYRQTLGQGPEFLTYFQNEAQLEKSRLLSDRFSAERPKGSFSTLEIQRTEQGDSAMYLCASSLKAPGEGLFYGYTFGSGTRLTVV.

This clonotype was detected a few times. The chain has TRBV12-3 or TRBV12-4 and TRBJ1-1; TRBD1 is a possible D gene (5 bases). The CDR3 contains 15 residues. The V end lost 3 bases, the J end lost 1 base, and 12 bases lay between the germline ends. The CDR3 protein is CASSLGRVGNTEAFF. The CDR3 DNA reads as TGTGCCAGCAGTTTGGGGCGGGTTGGGAACACTGAAGCTTTCTTT.

In this sample, this clonotype turned up many times. The CDR3 here is CATHRESQYF. The CDR3 coding sequence is TGTGCCACCCACAGGGAGTCGCAGTATTTT. The chain is built from TRBV2 and TRBJ2-3, with D possibly TRBD1 on 6 matching bases. V was trimmed by 10 bases and J by 10 bases, leaving 12 bases between them. Germline lookup yields CDR1 SNHLY and CDR2 FYNNEI. The CDR3 contains 10 residues.

Sample share makes this clonotype medium-sized. V and J are TRBV11-2 and TRBJ1-1; D not certain. Germline V gene data show CDR1 as SGHAT and CDR2 as FQNNGV. The CDR3 covers 13 residues. Between the trimmed V and J ends, which lost 0 bases and 7 bases, there was a span of 9 bases. This chain's CDR3 is CASSLDRKSEAFF. The CDR3 nucleotides read TGTGCCAGCAGCTTAGATCGCAAAAGTGAAGCTTTCTTT.

The V and J genes are TRBV7-3 and TRBJ1-2; 8 bases line up with TRBD1. This CDR3 is built from 14 residues. J lost 5 bases, V lost 5 bases, and 7 bases had no gene match. Germline CDR1 and CDR2: SGHTA and FQGTGA. This CDR3 reads CASSPQGGVYGYTF. Here the CDR3 DNA reads TGTGCCAGCAGCCCACAGGGGGGGGTGTATGGCTACACCTTC.

Judged by abundance, this clonotype is medium-sized (0.01 to 0.1%). V and J are TRBV15 and TRBJ2-7; 10 nucleotides line up with TRBD2. This CDR3 has 12 amino acids. The junction had 3 bases not matched to a gene; V was cut back by 9 bases and J by 4 bases. Germline lookup yields CDR1 LNHNV and CDR2 YYDKDF (reference sequence). CDR3 protein: CATASGSYEQYF. The CDR3 coding sequence is TGTGCCACTGCTAGCGGGAGTTACGAGCAGTACTTC.

By share, this clonotype ranks as medium-sized. The rearrangement uses TRBV5-1 and TRBJ1-5, with 9 bases identical to TRBD1. V was pared by 0 bases and J by 6 bases, with 1 base of the junction left unmatched. In germline, CDR1 is SGHRS, CDR2 YFSETQ. This CDR3 has 14 amino acids. Written as DNA, the CDR3 is TGCGCCAGCAGCTTGGTGGGACAGGGTCAGCCCCAGCATTTT. Amino acid sequence: CASSLVGQGQPQHF.

This clonotype was seen ten or more times. The chain joins TRBV15 to TRBJ2-1; the match to TRBD2 covers 15 bases. After removal of 3 bases from V and 5 bases from J, the junction contained 5 bases not matched to a gene. The CDR3 contains 17 residues. The germline V gene encodes CDR1 LNHNV and CDR2 YYDKDF (reference sequence). CDR3 nucleotides: TGTGCCACCAGCAGGGGGACTAGCGGGGGGCAGAACAATGAGCAGTTCTTC. This encodes CATSRGTSGGQNNEQFF. The full variable domain, its missing parts supplied by reference TRBV15 and TRBJ2-1, is DAMVIQNPRYQVTQFGKPVTLSCSQTLNHNVMYWYQQKSSQAPKLLFHYYDKDFNNEADTPDNFQSRRPNTSFCFLDIRSPGLGDTAMYLCATSRGTSGGQNNEQFFGPGTRLTVL.

This clonotype is labeled medium-sized. The chain combines TRBV3-1 with TRBJ2-6; D might be TRBD2 (6 bases). The ends were cut back, 4 bases at V and 1 base at J, with 8 bases in the middle. Germline CDR1 reads LGHDT; CDR2 reads YNNKEL (reference sequence). This CDR3 is 15 amino acids long. CDR3 region: CASSPGGSGANVLTF. In nucleotides, the CDR3 is TGTGCCAGCAGCCCCGGGGGTTCTGGGGCCAACGTCCTGACTTTC.

This clonotype was found once. The genes are TRBV2 and TRBJ1-1; TRBD1 matches 9 bases. Germline V gene sequence: CDR1 SNHLY, CDR2 FYNNEI. The CDR3 length is 13 residues. J gave up 5 bases and V 8 bases, and 6 bases lay outside the gene matches. The DNA of the CDR3 is TGTGCCAGCGGACGGGACAGGGTAACTGAAGCTTTCTTT. Translating gives CASGRDRVTEAFF. Looking up the rest from reference TRBV2 and TRBJ1-1 gives the full variable domain: EPEVTQTPSHQVTQMGQEVILRCVPISNHLYFYWYRQILGQKVEFLVSFYNNEISEKSEIFDDQFSVERPDGSNFTLKIRSTKLEDSAMYFCASGRDRVTEAFFGQGTRLTVV.

Many counts were recorded for this clonotype. The chain uses TRBV5-1 and TRBJ2-1; D may be TRBD2 (5 bases). The germline gives CDR1 SGHRS, CDR2 YFSETQ. The CDR3 sequence is 15 residues long. Deletions cut 1 base from V and 4 bases from J, with 12 bases between. The chain's CDR3 is CASSLSLAQYNEQFF. The DNA of the CDR3 is TGCGCCAGCAGCTTGTCCCTAGCACAGTACAATGAGCAGTTCTTC. Looking up the rest from reference TRBV5-1 and TRBJ2-1 gives the full variable domain: KAGVTQTPRYLIKTRGQQVTLSCSPISGHRSVSWYQQTPGQGLQFLFEYFSETQRNKGNFPGRFSGRQFSNSRSEMNVSTLELGDSALYLCASSLSLAQYNEQFFGPGTRLTVL.

This clonotype rates as medium-sized. V gene TRBV7-7 combines with J gene TRBJ2-2; D may be TRBD1 or TRBD2 (5 bases each). The CDR3 extends over 11 amino acids. The germline CDR1 and CDR2 sequences are SSHAT and FNYEAQ (reference sequence). CDR3 DNA: TGTGCGGTTTTGGGGGCCGGGGAGCTGTTTTTT. It specifies CAVLGAGELFF.

In this sample, this clonotype is medium-sized. The chain has TRBV6-5 and TRBJ1-5, with 7 bases aligning to TRBD1. The CDR3 is made up of 15 amino acids. The trim removed 5 bases at V and 9 bases at J, leaving 13 bases unmatched. Per germline, CDR1 MNHEY and CDR2 SVGAGI. This chain's CDR3 is CASSVIGTDLGPQHF. The CDR3 DNA reads as TGTGCCAGCAGTGTAATCGGGACAGACCTTGGGCCCCAGCATTTT.

The rearrangement joins TRBV6-1 to TRBJ2-1; 12 bases match TRBD2. The CDR3 runs 14 residues. Germline-derived CDR1 and CDR2 are MNHNS and SASEGT. V gave up 7 bases and J gave up 6 bases; unmatched junction bases: 4. CDR3 protein: CASTGLAGGNEQFF. Written as DNA, the CDR3 is TGTGCCAGCACGGGACTAGCGGGCGGCAATGAGCAGTTCTTC.

Remarks on this clonotype: No conserved phenylalanine or tryptophan ends this CDR3, so it is likely a read error. The genes are TRBV27 and TRBJ1-4; the D gene is possibly TRBD1 (6 bases). The V end was cut by 6 bases, the J end by 3 bases, with 17 bases between. The CDR3 consists of 16 residues. Looked up from germline, CDR1 is MNHEY and CDR2 is SMNVEV (reference sequence). The CDR3 DNA reads TGTGCCAGCAGAGGAAGGAGGGGGGACGCTAATGAAAAACTGTTTCTT. The encoded protein is CASRGRRGDANEKLFL.

This clonotype was recorded a few times. This chain connects TRBV12-5 to TRBJ2-1; perhaps TRBD1 as D (5 bases). Trimming removed 5 bases from V and 6 bases from J, with 11 bases in between. The CDR3 is 13 residues long. Per germline, CDR1 LGHNT and CDR2 FRNRAP. CDR3 DNA: TGTGCTAGTGGTGACAGTTACCTCAATGAGCAGTTCTTC. Amino acids: CASGDSYLNEQFF.

This clonotype was seen ten or more times. V gene TRBV12-3 or TRBV12-4 combines with J gene TRBJ2-3; D possibly matches TRBD1 or TRBD2 (5 bases each). Trimming removed 4 bases from V and 2 bases from J, with 13 bases in between. The CDR3 has 15 amino acids. The CDR3 DNA sequence: TGTGCCAGCAGTTCCTGGGACCGAAACACAGATACGCAGTATTTT. It yields the protein CASSSWDRNTDTQYF.